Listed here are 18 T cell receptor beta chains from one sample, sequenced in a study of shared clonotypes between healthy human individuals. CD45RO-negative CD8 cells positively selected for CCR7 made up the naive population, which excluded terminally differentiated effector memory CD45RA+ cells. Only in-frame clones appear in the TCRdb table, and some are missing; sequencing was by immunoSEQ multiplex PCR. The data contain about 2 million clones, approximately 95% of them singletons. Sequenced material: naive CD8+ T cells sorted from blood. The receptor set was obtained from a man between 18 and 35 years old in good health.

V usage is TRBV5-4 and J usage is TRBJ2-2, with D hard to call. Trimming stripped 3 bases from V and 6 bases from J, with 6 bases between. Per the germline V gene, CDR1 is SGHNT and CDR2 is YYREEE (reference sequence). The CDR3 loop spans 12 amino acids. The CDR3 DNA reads TGTGCCAGCAGCTACTCCCCCGGGGAGCTGTTTTTT. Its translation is CASSYSPGELFF.

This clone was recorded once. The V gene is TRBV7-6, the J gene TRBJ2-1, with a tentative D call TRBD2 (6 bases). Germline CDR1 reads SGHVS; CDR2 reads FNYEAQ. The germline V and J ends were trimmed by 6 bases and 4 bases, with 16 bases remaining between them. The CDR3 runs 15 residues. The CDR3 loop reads CASRLGLAPYNEQFF. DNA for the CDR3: TGTGCCAGCAGGCTAGGGCTAGCGCCTTACAATGAGCAGTTCTTC.

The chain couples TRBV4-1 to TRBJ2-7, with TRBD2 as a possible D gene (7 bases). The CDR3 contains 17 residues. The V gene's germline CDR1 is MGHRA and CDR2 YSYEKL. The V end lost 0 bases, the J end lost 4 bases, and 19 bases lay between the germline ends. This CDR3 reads CASSQDRGLFSGYEQYF. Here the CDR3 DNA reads TGCGCCAGCAGCCAAGACAGGGGACTATTCTCGGGGTACGAGCAGTACTTC.

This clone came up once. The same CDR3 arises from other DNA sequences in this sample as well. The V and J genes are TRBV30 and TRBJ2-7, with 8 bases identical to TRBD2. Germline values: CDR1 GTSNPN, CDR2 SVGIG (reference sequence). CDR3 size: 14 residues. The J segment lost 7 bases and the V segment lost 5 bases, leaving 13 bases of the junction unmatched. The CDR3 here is CAWAGLEAQGEQYF. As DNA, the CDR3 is TGTGCCTGGGCGGGACTAGAAGCGCAAGGGGAGCAGTACTTC.

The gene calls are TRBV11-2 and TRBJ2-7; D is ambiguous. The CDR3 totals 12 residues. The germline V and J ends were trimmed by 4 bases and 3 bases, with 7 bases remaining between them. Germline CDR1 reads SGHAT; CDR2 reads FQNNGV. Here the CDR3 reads CASSSEIYEQYF. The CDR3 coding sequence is TGTGCCAGCAGCTCCGAAATCTACGAGCAGTACTTC.

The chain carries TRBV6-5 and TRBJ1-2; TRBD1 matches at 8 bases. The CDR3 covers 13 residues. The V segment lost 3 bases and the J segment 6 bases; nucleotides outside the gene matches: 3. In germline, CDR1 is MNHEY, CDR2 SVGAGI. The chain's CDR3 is CASSYETGDGYTF. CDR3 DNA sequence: TGTGCCAGCAGTTATGAGACAGGGGATGGCTACACCTTC.

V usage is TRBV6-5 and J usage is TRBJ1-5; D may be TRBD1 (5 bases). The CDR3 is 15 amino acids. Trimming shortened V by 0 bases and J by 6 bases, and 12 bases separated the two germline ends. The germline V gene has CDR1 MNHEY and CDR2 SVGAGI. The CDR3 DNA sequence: TGTGCCAGCAGTTACTCGGGGGAGGGAGCTCAGCCCCAGCATTTT. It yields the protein CASSYSGEGAQPQHF.

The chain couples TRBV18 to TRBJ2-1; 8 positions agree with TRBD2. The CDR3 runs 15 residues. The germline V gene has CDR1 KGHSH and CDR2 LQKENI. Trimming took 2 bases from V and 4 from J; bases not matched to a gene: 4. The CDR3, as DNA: TGTGCCAGCTCACCAGGCGGGGGGACTTACAATGAGCAGTTCTTC. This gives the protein CASSPGGGTYNEQFF.

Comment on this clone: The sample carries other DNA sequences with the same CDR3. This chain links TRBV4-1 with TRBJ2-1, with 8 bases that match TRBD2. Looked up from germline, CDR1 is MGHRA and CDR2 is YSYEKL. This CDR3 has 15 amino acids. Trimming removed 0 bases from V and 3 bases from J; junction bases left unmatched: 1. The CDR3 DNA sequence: TGCGCCAGCAGCCAAGAACTAGCGGTCTACAATGAGCAGTTCTTC. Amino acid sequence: CASSQELAVYNEQFF.

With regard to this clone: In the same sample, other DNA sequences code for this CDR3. CDR3 in DNA: TGCGCCAGCAGCCAAGACCCGGGCTCTGGAAACACCATATATTTT. Residues: CASSQDPGSGNTIYF. V is TRBV4-1 and J is TRBJ1-3; D call uncertain. Trimming shortened V by 0 bases and J by 0 bases, and 6 bases separated the two germline ends. Germline CDR1 reads MGHRA; CDR2 reads YSYEKL. The CDR3 contains 15 residues.

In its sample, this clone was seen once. The CDR3 nucleotides read TGTGCCAGCAGCTTGGTTAGAGGTTATGGCTACACCTTC. Protein: CASSLVRGYGYTF. The rearrangement joins TRBV5-6 to TRBJ1-2; D remains unclear. Germline V gives CDR1 SGHDT, CDR2 YYEEEE. V lost 0 bases, J lost 5 bases, and 8 bases lay in between. The CDR3 has 13 amino acids. Based on the CDR3 plus reference TRBV5-6 and TRBJ1-2, the full variable domain is DAGVTQSPTHLIKTRGQQVTLRCSPKSGHDTVSWYQQALGQGPQFIFQYYEEEERQRGNFPDRFSGHQFPNYSSELNVNALLLGDSALYLCASSLVRGYGYTFGSGTRLTVV.

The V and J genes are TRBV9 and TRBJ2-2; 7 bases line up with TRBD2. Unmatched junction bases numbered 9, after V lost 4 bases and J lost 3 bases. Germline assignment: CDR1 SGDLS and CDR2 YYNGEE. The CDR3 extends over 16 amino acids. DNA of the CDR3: TGTGCCAGCAGCCCATGGGGAGGGTTTCACACCGGGGAGCTGTTTTTT. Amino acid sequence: CASSPWGGFHTGELFF.

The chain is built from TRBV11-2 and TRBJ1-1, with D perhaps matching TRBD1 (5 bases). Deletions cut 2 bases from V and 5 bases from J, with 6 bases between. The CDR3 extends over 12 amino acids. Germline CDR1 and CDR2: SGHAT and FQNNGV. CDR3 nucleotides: TGTGCCAGCAGCTTAACAGGTACTGAAGCTTTCTTT. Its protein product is CASSLTGTEAFF.

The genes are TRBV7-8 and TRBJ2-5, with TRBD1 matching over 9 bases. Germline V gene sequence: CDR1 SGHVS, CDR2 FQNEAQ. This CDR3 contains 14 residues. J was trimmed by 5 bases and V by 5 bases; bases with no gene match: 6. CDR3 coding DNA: TGTGCCAGCAGCCCCGGGACAGGGAAGGAGACCCAGTACTTC. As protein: CASSPGTGKETQYF.

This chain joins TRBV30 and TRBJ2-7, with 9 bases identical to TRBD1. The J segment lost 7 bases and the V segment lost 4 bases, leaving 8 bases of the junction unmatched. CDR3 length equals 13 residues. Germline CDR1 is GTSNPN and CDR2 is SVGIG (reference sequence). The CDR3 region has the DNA TGTGCCTGGACGGGGACAGGGAGTTTAGAGCAGTACTTC. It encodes CAWTGTGSLEQYF.

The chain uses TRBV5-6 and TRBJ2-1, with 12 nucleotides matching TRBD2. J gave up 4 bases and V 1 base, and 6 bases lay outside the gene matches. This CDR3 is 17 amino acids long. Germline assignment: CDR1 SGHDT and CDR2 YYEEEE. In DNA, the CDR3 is TGTGCCAGCAGCTTGAGCCTAGCGGGAGGGCCATACAATGAGCAGTTCTTC. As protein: CASSLSLAGGPYNEQFF. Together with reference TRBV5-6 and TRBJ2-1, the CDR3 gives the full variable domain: DAGVTQSPTHLIKTRGQQVTLRCSPKSGHDTVSWYQQALGQGPQFIFQYYEEEERQRGNFPDRFSGHQFPNYSSELNVNALLLGDSALYLCASSLSLAGGPYNEQFFGPGTRLTVL.

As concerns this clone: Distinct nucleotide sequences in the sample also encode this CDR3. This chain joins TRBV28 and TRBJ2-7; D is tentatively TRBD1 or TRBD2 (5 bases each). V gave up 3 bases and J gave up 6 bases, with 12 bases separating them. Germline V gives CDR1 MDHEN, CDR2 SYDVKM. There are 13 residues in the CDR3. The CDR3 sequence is CASSFRSRGEQYF. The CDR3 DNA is TGTGCCAGCAGTTTCCGGTCGAGGGGCGAGCAGTACTTC.

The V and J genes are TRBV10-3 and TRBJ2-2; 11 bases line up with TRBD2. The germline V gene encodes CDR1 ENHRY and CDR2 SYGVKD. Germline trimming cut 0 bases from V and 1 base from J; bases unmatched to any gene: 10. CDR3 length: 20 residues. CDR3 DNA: TGTGCCATCAGTGAGTCCGCGGGACTAGCGGTTGTTCTGAACACCGGGGAGCTGTTTTTT. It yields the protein CAISESAGLAVVLNTGELFF.